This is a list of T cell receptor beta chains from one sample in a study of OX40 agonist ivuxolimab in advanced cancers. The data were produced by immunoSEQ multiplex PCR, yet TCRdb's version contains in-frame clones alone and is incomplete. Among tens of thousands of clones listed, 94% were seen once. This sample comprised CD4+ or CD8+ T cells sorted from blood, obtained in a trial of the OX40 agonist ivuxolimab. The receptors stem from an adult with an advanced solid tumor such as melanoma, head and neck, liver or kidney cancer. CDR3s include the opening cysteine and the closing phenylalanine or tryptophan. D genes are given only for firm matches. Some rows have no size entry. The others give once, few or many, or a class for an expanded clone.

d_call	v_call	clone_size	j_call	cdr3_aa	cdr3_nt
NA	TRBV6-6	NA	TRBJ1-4	CASSLWATNEKLFF	TGTGCCAGCAGTCTCTGGGCAACTAATGAAAAACTGTTTTTT
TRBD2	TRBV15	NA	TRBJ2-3	CATSRGAGIVTDTQYF	TGTGCCACCAGCAGAGGAGCGGGAATTGTGACAGATACGCAGTATTTT
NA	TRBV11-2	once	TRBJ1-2	CASSLAPGHYGYTF	TGTGCCAGCAGCCTAGCCCCCGGGCATTATGGCTACACCTTC
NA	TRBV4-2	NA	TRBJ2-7	CASSQSQGYEQYF	TGTGCCAGCAGCCAATCTCAGGGGTACGAGCAGTACTTC
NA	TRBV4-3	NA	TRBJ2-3	CASSQASGAVDTQYF	TGCGCCAGCAGCCAAGCCTCGGGGGCGGTGGATACGCAGTATTTT
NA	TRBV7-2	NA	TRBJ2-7	CASSLAPADSYEQYF	TGTGCCAGCAGCTTAGCGCCAGCGGACTCCTACGAGCAGTACTTC
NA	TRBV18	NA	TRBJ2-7	CASSPEGDEQYF	TGTGCCAGCTCACCCGAGGGCGACGAGCAGTACTTC
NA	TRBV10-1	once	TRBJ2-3	CASSENSDTQYF	TGCGCCAGCAGTGAAAATTCAGATACGCAGTATTTT
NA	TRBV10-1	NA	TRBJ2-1	CASSDRSSYNEQFF	TGCGCCAGCAGTGATCGTAGCTCCTACAATGAGCAGTTCTTC
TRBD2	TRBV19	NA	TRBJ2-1	CATGLAVFGNNEQFF	TGTGCCACCGGTCTAGCGGTCTTTGGGAACAATGAGCAGTTCTTC
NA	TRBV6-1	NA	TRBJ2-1	CASIVRGSYNEQFF	TGTGCCAGCATTGTCCGGGGTTCCTACAATGAGCAGTTCTTC
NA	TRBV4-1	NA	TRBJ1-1	CASSQDGGAVNTEAFF	TGCGCCAGCAGCCAAGACGGGGGCGCGGTGAACACTGAAGCTTTCTTT
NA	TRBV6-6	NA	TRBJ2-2	CASSKSSGELFF	TGTGCCAGCAGCAAAAGTTCCGGGGAGCTGTTTTTT
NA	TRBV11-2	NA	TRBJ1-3	CASSSTKDGLTLSGNTIYF	TGTGCCAGCAGCTCTACCAAGGACGGCCTTACACTCTCTGGAAACACCATATATTTT
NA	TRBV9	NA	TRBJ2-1	CASSVDSYNEQFF	TGTGCCAGCAGCGTGGACAGTTACAATGAGCAGTTCTTC
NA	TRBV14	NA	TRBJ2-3	CASSQAEGFRSDTQYF	TGTGCCAGCAGCCAAGCGGAAGGCTTTCGATCAGATACGCAGTATTTT
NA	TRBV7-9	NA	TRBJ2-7	CASSLVGGVGEQYF	TGTGCCAGCAGCTTAGTAGGGGGGGTCGGCGAGCAGTACTTC
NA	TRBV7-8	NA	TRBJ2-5	CASSLVKGLETQYF	TGTGCCAGCAGCTTAGTAAAGGGACTTGAGACCCAGTACTTC
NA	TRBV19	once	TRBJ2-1	CASSPGLTNAYNEQFF	TGTGCCAGTAGTCCCGGTCTCACAAACGCCTACAATGAGCAGTTCTTC
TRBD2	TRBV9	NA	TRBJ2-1	CASTETGTSGYSYYNEQFF	TGTGCCAGCACCGAAACCGGGACTAGCGGATACAGCTATTACAATGAGCAGTTCTTC
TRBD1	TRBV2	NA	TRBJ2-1	CASRGQSLDEQFF	TGTGCCAGCAGGGGACAGTCCCTCGATGAGCAGTTCTTC
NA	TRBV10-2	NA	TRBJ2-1	CASSEDIDNEQFF	TGCGCCAGCAGTGAAGACATAGACAATGAGCAGTTCTTC
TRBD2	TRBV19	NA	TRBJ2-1	CASSLGTSGRSDEQFF	TGTGCCAGTAGCCTTGGGACTAGCGGGAGATCCGATGAGCAGTTCTTC
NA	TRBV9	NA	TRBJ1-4	CASSAFQGNEKLFF	TGTGCCAGCAGCGCGTTTCAAGGCAATGAAAAACTGTTTTTT
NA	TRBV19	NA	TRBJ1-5	CASSPPFGVGQPQHF	TGTGCCAGTAGTCCTCCCTTCGGGGTGGGGCAGCCCCAGCATTTT
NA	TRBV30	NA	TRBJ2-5	CAARDSQETQYF	TGTGCCGCGCGGGACAGCCAAGAGACCCAGTACTTC
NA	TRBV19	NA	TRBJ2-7	CATGTGLYEQYF	TGTGCCACCGGGACGGGACTCTACGAGCAGTACTTC
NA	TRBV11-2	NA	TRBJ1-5	CASSPRSNQPQHF	TGTGCCAGCAGCCCGCGGAGCAATCAGCCCCAGCATTTT
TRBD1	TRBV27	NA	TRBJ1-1	CASSLRDREITEAFF	TGTGCCAGCAGTTTAAGGGACAGGGAGATTACTGAAGCTTTCTTT
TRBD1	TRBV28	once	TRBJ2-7	CASSDRTGVDEQYF	TGTGCCAGCAGTGACCGGACAGGGGTAGACGAGCAGTACTTC
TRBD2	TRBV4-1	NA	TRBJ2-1	CASSQEGAGVNNEQFF	TGCGCCAGCAGCCAAGAAGGAGCGGGAGTGAACAATGAGCAGTTCTTC
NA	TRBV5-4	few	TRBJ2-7	CATTTGYEQYF	TGTGCCACCACCACAGGCTACGAGCAGTACTTC
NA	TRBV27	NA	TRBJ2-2	CAAPDSGDGELFF	TGTGCCGCCCCGGACTCCGGCGACGGGGAGCTGTTTTTT
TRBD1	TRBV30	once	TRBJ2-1	CAWSQLSGTGDNEQFF	TGTGCCTGGAGCCAATTAAGCGGGACAGGGGACAATGAGCAGTTCTTC
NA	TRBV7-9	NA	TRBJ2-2	CASSLVSGAGELFF	TGTGCCAGCAGCTTAGTGTCCGGGGCCGGGGAGCTGTTTTTT
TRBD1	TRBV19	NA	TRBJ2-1	CASSIETGVRNEQFF	TGTGCCAGTAGTATCGAGACAGGGGTACGAAATGAGCAGTTCTTC
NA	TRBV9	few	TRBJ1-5	CASSVEQYSNQPQHF	TGTGCCAGCAGCGTAGAACAGTATAGCAATCAGCCCCAGCATTTT
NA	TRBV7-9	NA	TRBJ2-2	CASRSTGELFF	TGTGCCAGCAGAAGTACCGGGGAGCTGTTTTTT
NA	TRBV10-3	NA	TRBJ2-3	CAISPGLSDTDTQYF	TGTGCCATCAGCCCGGGACTCTCGGACACAGATACGCAGTATTTT
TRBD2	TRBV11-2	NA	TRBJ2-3	CASSLVAAGGTTDTQYF	TGTGCCAGCAGCTTAGTGGCCGCGGGAGGGACCACAGATACGCAGTATTTT
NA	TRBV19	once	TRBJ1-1	CASSIYAAGNTEAFF	TGTGCCAGTAGTATCTACGCGGCAGGGAACACTGAAGCTTTCTTT
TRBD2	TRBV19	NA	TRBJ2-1	CATGTSGITWNEQFF	TGTGCCACCGGGACTAGCGGGATAACCTGGAATGAGCAGTTCTTC
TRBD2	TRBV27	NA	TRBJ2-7	CASSPGAGGYEQYF	TGTGCCAGCAGCCCCGGGGCGGGAGGTTACGAGCAGTACTTC
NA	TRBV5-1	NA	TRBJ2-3	CASSLQADSTDTQYF	TGCGCCAGCAGCTTGCAGGCGGACAGCACAGATACGCAGTATTTT
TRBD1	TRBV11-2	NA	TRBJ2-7	CASSLGAGGYEQYF	TGTGCCAGCAGCTTAGGGGCAGGGGGCTACGAGCAGTACTTC
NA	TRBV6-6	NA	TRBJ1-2	CASNTLGPLLDYGYTF	TGTGCCAGCAATACTTTGGGCCCTCTATTAGACTATGGCTACACCTTC
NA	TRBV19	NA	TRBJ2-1	CASSIGSAEQFF	TGTGCCAGTAGTATAGGGTCAGCCGAGCAGTTCTTC
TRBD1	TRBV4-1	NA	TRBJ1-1	CASSPGQLNTEAFF	TGCGCCAGCAGCCCGGGACAGCTGAACACTGAAGCTTTCTTT
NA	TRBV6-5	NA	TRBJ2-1	CASSYHGRGEQFF	TGTGCCAGCAGTTATCACGGTCGGGGTGAGCAGTTCTTC
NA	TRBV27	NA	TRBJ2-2	CASSWDTGELFF	TGTGCCAGCAGTTGGGACACCGGGGAGCTGTTTTTT
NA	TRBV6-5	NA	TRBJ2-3	CASSYLGSTDTQYF	TGTGCCAGCAGTTACCTCGGCAGCACAGATACGCAGTATTTT
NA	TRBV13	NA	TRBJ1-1	CASSPFPVGAGNTEAFF	TGTGCCAGCAGCCCCTTCCCAGTCGGGGCAGGAAACACTGAAGCTTTCTTT
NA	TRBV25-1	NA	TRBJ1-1	CASSEYGTNEAFF	TGTGCCAGCAGTGAATATGGGACAAATGAAGCTTTCTTT
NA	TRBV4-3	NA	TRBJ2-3	CASSQFKWESTDTQYF	TGCGCCAGCAGCCAGTTTAAGTGGGAGAGCACAGATACGCAGTATTTT
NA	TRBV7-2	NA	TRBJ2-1	CASSSSVTPSTGEQFF	TGTGCCAGCAGCTCTTCGGTCACTCCCTCGACGGGTGAGCAGTTCTTC
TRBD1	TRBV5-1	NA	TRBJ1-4	CASSPGGTNEKLFF	TGCGCCAGCAGCCCAGGGGGGACTAATGAAAAACTGTTTTTT
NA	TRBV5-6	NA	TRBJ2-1	CASSFFGPYNEQFF	TGTGCCAGCAGCTTCTTTGGCCCCTACAATGAGCAGTTCTTC
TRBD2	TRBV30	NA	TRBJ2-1	CAWRGGNEQFF	TGTGCCTGGAGGGGGGGGAATGAGCAGTTCTTC
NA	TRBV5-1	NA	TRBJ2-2	CASSLDRPEHRGAVF	TGCGCCAGCAGCTTGGACAGGCCCGAACACCGGGGAGCTGTTTTT